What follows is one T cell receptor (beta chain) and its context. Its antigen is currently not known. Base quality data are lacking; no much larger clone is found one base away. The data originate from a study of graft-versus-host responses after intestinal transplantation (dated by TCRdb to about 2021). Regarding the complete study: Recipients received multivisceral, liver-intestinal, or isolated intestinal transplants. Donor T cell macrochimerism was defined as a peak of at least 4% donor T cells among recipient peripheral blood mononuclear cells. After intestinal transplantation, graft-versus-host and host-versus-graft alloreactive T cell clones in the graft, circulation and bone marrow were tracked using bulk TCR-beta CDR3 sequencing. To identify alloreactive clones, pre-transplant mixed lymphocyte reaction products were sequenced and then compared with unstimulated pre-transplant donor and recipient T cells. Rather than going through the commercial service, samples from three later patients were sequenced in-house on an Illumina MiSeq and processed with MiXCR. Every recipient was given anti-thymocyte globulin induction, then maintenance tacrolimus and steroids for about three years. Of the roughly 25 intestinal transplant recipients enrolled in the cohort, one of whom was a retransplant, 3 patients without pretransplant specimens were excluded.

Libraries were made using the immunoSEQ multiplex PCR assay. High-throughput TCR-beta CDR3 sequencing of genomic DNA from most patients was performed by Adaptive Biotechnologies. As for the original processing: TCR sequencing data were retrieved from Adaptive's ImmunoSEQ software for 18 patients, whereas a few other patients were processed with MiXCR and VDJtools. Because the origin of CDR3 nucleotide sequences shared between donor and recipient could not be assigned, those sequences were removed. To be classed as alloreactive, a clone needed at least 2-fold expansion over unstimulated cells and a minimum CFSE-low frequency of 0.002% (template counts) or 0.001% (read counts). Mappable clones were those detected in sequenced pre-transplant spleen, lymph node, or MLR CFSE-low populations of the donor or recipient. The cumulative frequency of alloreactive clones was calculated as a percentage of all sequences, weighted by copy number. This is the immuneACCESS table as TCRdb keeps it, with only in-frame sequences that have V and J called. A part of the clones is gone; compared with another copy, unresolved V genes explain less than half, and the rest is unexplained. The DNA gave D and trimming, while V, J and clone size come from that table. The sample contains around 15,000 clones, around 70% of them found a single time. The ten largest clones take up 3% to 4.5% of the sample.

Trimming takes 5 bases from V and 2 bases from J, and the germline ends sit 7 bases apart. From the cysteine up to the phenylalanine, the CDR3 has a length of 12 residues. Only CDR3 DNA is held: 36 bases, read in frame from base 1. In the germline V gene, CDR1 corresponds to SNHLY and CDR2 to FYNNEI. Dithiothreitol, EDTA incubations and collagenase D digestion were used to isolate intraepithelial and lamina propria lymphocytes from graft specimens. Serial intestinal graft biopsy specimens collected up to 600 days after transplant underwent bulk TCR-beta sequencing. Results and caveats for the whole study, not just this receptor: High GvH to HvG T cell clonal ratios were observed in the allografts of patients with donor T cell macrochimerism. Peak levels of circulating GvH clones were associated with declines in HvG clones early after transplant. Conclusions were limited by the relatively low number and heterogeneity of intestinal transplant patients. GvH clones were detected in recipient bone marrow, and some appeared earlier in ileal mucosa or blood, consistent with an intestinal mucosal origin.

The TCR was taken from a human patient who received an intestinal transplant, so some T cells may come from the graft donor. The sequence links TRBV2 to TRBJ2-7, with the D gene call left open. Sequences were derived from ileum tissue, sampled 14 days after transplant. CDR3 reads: CASSSTAYEQYF. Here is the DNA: TGTGCCAGCAGTTCCACAGCCTACGAGCAGTACTTC.